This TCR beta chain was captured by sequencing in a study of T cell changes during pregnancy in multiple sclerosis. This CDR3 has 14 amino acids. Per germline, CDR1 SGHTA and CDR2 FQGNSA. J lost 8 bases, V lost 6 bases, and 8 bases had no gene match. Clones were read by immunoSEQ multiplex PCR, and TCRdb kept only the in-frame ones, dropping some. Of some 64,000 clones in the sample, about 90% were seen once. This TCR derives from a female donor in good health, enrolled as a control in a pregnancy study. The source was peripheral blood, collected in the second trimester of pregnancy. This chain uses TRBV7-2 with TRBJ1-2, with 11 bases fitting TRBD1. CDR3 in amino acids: CASSWTGGDGGYTF. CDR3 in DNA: TGTGCCAGCAGTTGGACAGGGGGCGATGGAGGCTACACCTTC. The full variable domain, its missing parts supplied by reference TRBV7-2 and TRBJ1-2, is GAGVSQSPSNKVTEKGKDVELRCDPISGHTALYWYRQSLGQGLEFLIYFQGNSAPDKSGLPSDRFSAERTGGSVSTLTIQRTQQEDSAVYLCASSWTGGDGGYTFGSGTRLTVV.